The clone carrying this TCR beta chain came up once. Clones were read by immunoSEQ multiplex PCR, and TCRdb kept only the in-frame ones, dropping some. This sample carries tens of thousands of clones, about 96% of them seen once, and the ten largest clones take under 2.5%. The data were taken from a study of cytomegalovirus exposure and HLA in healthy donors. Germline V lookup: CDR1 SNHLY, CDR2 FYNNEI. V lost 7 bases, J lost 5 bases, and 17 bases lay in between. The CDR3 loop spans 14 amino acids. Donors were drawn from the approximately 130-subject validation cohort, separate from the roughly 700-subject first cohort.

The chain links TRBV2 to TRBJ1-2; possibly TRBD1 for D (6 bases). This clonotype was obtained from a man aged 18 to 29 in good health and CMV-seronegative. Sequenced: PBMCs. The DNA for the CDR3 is TGTGCCAGCATCTTGGACAGAGCGACTTATGGCTACACCTTC. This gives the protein CASILDRATYGYTF.